The table lists the clone carrying this T cell receptor (beta chain) with a few counts. Its antigen is as yet unknown. The authors sorted CD4+ naive, central memory, regulatory and stem cell-like memory cells via CD45RO/CCR7/CD25/CD127/CD95/CD27. This specimen belongs to a study of beta chain features in type 1 diabetes. Overall study: Cell yields, gender and age were comparable in patients and healthy donors. Examination covered around 110 million sorted cells spanning all samples.

The whole isolated RNA underwent reverse transcription, so sequencing captured expressed TCRB transcripts. Generated by immunoSEQ multiplex PCR, the TCRdb table keeps only in-frame clones and is missing some. This sample has approximately 240,000 clones, with roughly 17% found just once. Broader study findings: Individuals with type 1 diabetes displayed fewer insertions and more deletions at VDJ junctions. Type 1 diabetes patients had moderately but significantly shorter TCRB CDR3s in all four CD4+ subsets.

Material for sequencing was naive CD4+ T cells from blood. The TCR comes from a man in his thirties or forties with type 1 diabetes.

The CDR3 region is CASSVAGAQNTGELFF. DNA of the CDR3: TGTGCCAGCAGCGTAGCTGGGGCACAGAACACCGGGGAGCTGTTTTTT. The V gene is TRBV9, the J gene TRBJ2-2; weak D call: TRBD1 (5 bases). The germline gives CDR1 SGDLS, CDR2 YYNGEE. V was trimmed by 0 bases and J by 1 base, leaving 10 bases between them. The CDR3 is 16 residues long.